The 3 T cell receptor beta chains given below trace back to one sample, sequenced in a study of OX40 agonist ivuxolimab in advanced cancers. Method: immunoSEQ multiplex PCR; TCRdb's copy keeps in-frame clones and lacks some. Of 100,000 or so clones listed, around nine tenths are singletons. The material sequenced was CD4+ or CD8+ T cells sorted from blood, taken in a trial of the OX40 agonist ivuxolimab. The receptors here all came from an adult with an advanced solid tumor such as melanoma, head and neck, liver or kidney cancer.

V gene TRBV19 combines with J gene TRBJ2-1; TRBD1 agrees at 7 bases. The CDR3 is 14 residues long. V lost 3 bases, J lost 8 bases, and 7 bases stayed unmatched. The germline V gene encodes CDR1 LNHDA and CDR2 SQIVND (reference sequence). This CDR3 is CASSMVTGRHEQFF. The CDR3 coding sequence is TGTGCCAGTAGTATGGTGACAGGGAGACATGAGCAGTTCTTC.

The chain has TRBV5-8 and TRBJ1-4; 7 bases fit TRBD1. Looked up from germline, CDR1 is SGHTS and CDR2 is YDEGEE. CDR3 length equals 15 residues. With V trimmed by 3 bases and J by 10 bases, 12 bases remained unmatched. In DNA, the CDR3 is TGTGCCAGCAGCTCGAATTACAGGGGATGGGTAAAACTGTTTTTT. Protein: CASSSNYRGWVKLFF.

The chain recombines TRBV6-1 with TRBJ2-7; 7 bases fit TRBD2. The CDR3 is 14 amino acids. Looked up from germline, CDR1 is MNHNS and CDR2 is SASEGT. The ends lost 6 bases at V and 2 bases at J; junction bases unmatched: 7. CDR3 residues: CASRERGGAYEQYF. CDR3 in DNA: TGTGCCAGCAGGGAGCGGGGCGGGGCCTACGAGCAGTACTTC.